These 14 T cell receptor beta chains came from one sample sequenced in a study of cytomegalovirus exposure and HLA in healthy donors. PCR involved 60 Vbeta and 13 Jbeta primers. TCRdb keeps only in-frame clones here, not all; method: immunoSEQ multiplex PCR. The sample carries some 180,000 clones, approximately 80% recorded once. The sample was PBMCs. Every receptor here comes from a female donor in good health and CMV-seronegative.

The chain is built from TRBV2 and TRBJ1-2; possible D gene TRBD1, 6 bases. The CDR3 spans 14 residues. Germline assignment: CDR1 SNHLY and CDR2 FYNNEI. V gave up 7 bases and J gave up 5 bases, with 17 bases separating them. The CDR3 is CASTEGGGRYGYTF. Written as DNA, the CDR3 is TGTGCCAGCACCGAGGGAGGGGGTAGATATGGCTACACCTTC.

This clone was seen a handful of times. CDR3 DNA sequence: TGTGCCAGCAATGAGGACAGGGGTGCAGGGGGCGAGCAGTACTTC. It specifies CASNEDRGAGGEQYF. V gene TRBV2 combines with J gene TRBJ2-5, with TRBD1 identical over 9 bases. The better agreement between TRBJ2-7 and the DNA end casts doubt on the J call. The CDR3 totals 15 residues. Germline CDR1 is SNHLY and CDR2 is FYNNEI.

The chain carries TRBV27 and TRBJ1-1; D is unclear. The CDR3 spans 13 residues. The germline gives CDR1 MNHEY, CDR2 SMNVEV (reference sequence). With 3 bases removed from V and 5 bases from J, the gap between germline ends came to 10 bases. The CDR3 spells CASSFRPRTEAFF. The DNA of the CDR3 is TGTGCCAGCAGTTTCCGACCGCGGACTGAAGCTTTCTTT.

The count of this clone is one. The chain joins TRBV11-2 to TRBJ2-1, with 7 bases fitting TRBD1. The V segment lost 1 base and the J segment 9 bases; nucleotides outside the gene matches: 12. This CDR3 has 16 residues. Looked up from germline, CDR1 is SGHAT and CDR2 is FQNNGV. CDR3 in amino acids: CASSLVWGQNPGEQFF. For the CDR3, the DNA is TGTGCCAGCAGCTTAGTATGGGGACAGAATCCCGGTGAGCAGTTCTTC.

About this clone: The same CDR3 also results from other DNA sequences found in this sample. This sequence joins TRBV19 and TRBJ1-2; a possible D gene is TRBD1 (5 bases). V was pared by 5 bases and J by 3 bases, with 7 bases between. CDR3 length: 12 residues. In germline, CDR1 is LNHDA, CDR2 SQIVND (reference sequence). The CDR3, as DNA: TGTGCCAGTAGTCCCAGGGACTATGGCTACACCTTC. Encoded protein: CASSPRDYGYTF.

The rearrangement links TRBV4-1 to TRBJ1-2; 7 nucleotides match TRBD1. CDR1 and CDR2 (germline): MGHRA, YSYEKL. CDR3 length: 14 residues. V trimming: 5 bases; J trimming: 3 bases; junction bases outside the gene matches: 6. The CDR3 DNA reads TGCGCCAGCAGCGCGATAGGACAGGACTATGGCTACACCTTC. Its protein product is CASSAIGQDYGYTF.

In nucleotides, the CDR3 is TGTGCCAGCAGCGTAAATTTAATCGAGCAGTTCTTC. Translated: CASSVNLIEQFF. The chain is built from TRBV9 and TRBJ2-1; D is unclear. The CDR3 has 12 residues. V was trimmed by 1 base and J by 10 bases, leaving 9 bases between them. Germline assignment: CDR1 SGDLS and CDR2 YYNGEE.

The chain joins TRBV11-3 to TRBJ2-7, with 9 bases matching TRBD2. With V trimmed by 4 bases and J by 1 base, 14 bases remained unmatched. The germline V gene has CDR1 SGHNT and CDR2 YENEEA. This CDR3 spans 18 amino acids. CDR3 coding DNA: TGTGCCAGCAGCTCTCCCGGCGGGAGGGCCGAACCTTCCTACGAGCAGTACTTC. Translating gives CASSSPGGRAEPSYEQYF.

This rearrangement joins TRBV11-2 to TRBJ2-2, with 7 bases identical to TRBD2. The CDR3 spans 15 residues. V dropped 8 bases and J dropped 8; count of bases not matched to a gene: 14. Germline CDR1 SGHAT, CDR2 FQNNGV. As DNA, the CDR3 is TGTGCCAGCGGGGCGGGAGTCACCGGGACGGGGGAGCTGTTTTTT. It is translated as CASGAGVTGTGELFF.

The V call is TRBV28, the J call TRBJ2-7, with D possibly TRBD1 on 5 matching bases. Germline V gene data show CDR1 as MDHEN and CDR2 as SYDVKM. The CDR3 is 19 residues long. V was pared by 3 bases and J by 1 base, with 25 bases between. CDR3 protein: CASSFVWTHDLSFSYEQYF. The CDR3 coding sequence is TGTGCCAGCAGTTTCGTCTGGACACATGACTTGAGCTTTTCCTACGAGCAGTACTTC.

The V call is TRBV30, the J call TRBJ1-2; possible D gene TRBD1, 5 bases. There are 12 residues in the CDR3. The germline gives CDR1 GTSNPN, CDR2 SVGIG (reference sequence). Trimming removed 3 bases at V and 2 bases at J, with 7 bases between. In nucleotides, the CDR3 is TGTGCCTGGAGGGGGCAGAACTATGGCTACACCTTC. It specifies CAWRGQNYGYTF.

The chain combines TRBV11-3 with TRBJ1-2; D possibly corresponds to TRBD1 (5 bases). The CDR3 runs to 16 residues. Germline CDR1 is SGHNT and CDR2 is YENEEA. Trimming removed 2 bases from V and 3 bases from J, with 16 bases in between. CDR3: CASSLQRGKSDYGYTF. The CDR3 region has the DNA TGTGCCAGCAGCTTACAACGGGGGAAGTCTGACTATGGCTACACCTTC.

This chain connects TRBV5-6 to TRBJ2-3; the match to TRBD2 covers 7 bases. With 4 bases clipped from V and 2 bases from J, the junction kept 10 bases outside the gene matches. Germline V gene lookup returns CDR1 SGHDT and CDR2 YYEEEE. The CDR3 runs 16 residues. CDR3 nucleotides: TGTGCCAGCAGCCCGTGGGGGGGGGAGGACACAGATACGCAGTATTTT. It encodes CASSPWGGEDTDTQYF.

This chain uses TRBV5-1 with TRBJ2-2; 7 bases map to TRBD1. The length of the CDR3 is 14 residues. With 2 bases clipped from V and 5 bases from J, the junction kept 3 bases outside the gene matches. Germline V gene lookup returns CDR1 SGHRS and CDR2 YFSETQ. CDR3 in amino acids: CASSFTGETGELFF. The CDR3 coding sequence is TGCGCCAGCAGCTTCACAGGGGAGACCGGGGAGCTGTTTTTT.